This TCR beta chain stems from a study of PD-1 blockade in classical Hodgkin lymphoma. Study-wide context: Patients got intravenous nivolumab 3 mg/kg every 2 weeks.

Measured with immunoSEQ multiplex PCR; TCRdb has only the in-frame clones, and not every one. The table has around 25,000 clones, 75% to 90% seen once; the top ten hold about 3%. In its sample, this clone was seen once. Its antigen remains unknown. Time point in this sample: cycle 4 day 1 (C4D1), after more than five weeks of nivolumab. No patient escaped relapse after autologous stem cell transplantation, and brentuximab vedotin exposure varied. It was by magnetic negative selection that CD4+ T cells were purified from thawed PBMCs. Best response was recorded as complete response, partial response or progressive disease. Germline V gene data show CDR1 as LNHDA and CDR2 as SQIVND (reference sequence). The ends lost 7 bases at V and 11 bases at J; junction bases unmatched: 10. The length of the CDR3 is 13 residues. Whole-study results and caveats: Patients newly diagnosed and complete responders had comparable baseline diversity. Individuals who commenced nivolumab within less than 1 year of ASCT were excluded.

The receptor's source is a human donor with classical Hodgkin lymphoma. Sample: CD4+ T cells from blood, taken before the fourth cycle of nivolumab. The chain combines TRBV19 with TRBJ1-1; 10 bases agree with TRBD1. The CDR3: CASTLGQGRNAFF. The CDR3, as DNA: TGTGCCAGTACCCTGGGACAGGGGCGAAATGCTTTCTTT.